These 24 T cell receptor beta chains were all obtained from the same sample, sequenced in a study of neurological immune-mediated disorders. TCRdb processed the 5' RACE reads anew with MiXCR; each CDR3 protein has one entry. Among 14,000 or so distinct CDR3 sequences, less than 15% were seen once, and the ten largest hold 41%. Sequencing was performed on CD8+ T cells from blood. These receptors came from a female donor with HTLV-1-associated myelopathy (HAM/TSP).

This clonotype came up many times. The rearrangement links TRBV4-1 to TRBJ2-7, with 7 positions matching TRBD1. The CDR3 has 16 amino acids. V shed 0 bases, J shed 1 base, and the junction held 6 bases outside the gene matches. Germline V CDR1 and CDR2: MGHRA, YSYEKL. In DNA form, the CDR3 reads TGCGCCAGCAGCCAAGAAGGGGGACAGATTTCCTACGAGCAGTACTTC. It codes for CASSQEGGQISYEQYF.

This clonotype was counted many times. This chain's CDR3 is CASSKEWDWASGRRKANTGELFF. The CDR3 bases are TGTGCCAGCAGCAAAGAATGGGACTGGGCTAGCGGGAGGAGAAAAGCGAACACCGGGGAGCTGTTTTTT. The chain links TRBV21-1 to TRBJ2-2; the D call in the table, TRBD2, was not verified against the DNA. TRBV21-1 is noted as a pseudogene. The CDR3 has 23 amino acids.

This clonotype has a count of ten or more. The genes are TRBV7-9 and TRBJ2-7, with a tentative D call TRBD2 (7 bases). Trimming took off 6 bases at V and 3 bases at J, with 21 bases between the two ends. The CDR3 consists of 16 residues. In germline, CDR1 is SEHNR, CDR2 FQNEAQ (reference sequence). In DNA form, the CDR3 reads TGTGCCAGCAGTTTGGAGGGGGGGGGCAAAAACTACGAGCAGTACTTC. Translation: CASSLEGGGKNYEQYF.

This clonotype was seen ten or more times. The CDR3 loop reads CASSLGQVGNQPQHF. CDR3 sequence (DNA): TGTGCCAGCAGTTTGGGACAGGTGGGCAATCAGCCCCAGCATTTT. The gene calls are TRBV6-5 and TRBJ1-5; 8 positions agree with TRBD1. J gave up 2 bases and V 4 bases, and 4 bases lay outside the gene matches. The CDR3 runs to 15 residues. Germline loops: CDR1 MNHEY, CDR2 SVGAGI.

This clonotype was observed many times. The chain has TRBV7-9 and TRBJ2-5, with D unresolved. The germline V gene encodes CDR1 SEHNR and CDR2 FQNEAQ (reference sequence). Trimming shortened V by 5 bases and J by 5 bases, and 24 bases separated the two germline ends. The CDR3 sequence is 17 residues long. CDR3 DNA: TGTGCCAGCAGCACCACCTCACAGCCCTCTATTCAGGAGACCCAGTACTTC. Amino acids: CASSTTSQPSIQETQYF.

This clonotype occurred many times. This chain uses TRBV29-1 with TRBJ2-7; TRBD2 matches 7 bases. The germline gives CDR1 SQVTM, CDR2 ANQGSEA. The V gene end was trimmed by 5 bases and the J gene end by 2 bases; junction bases not matched to a gene: 6. This CDR3 has 13 amino acids. CDR3 coding DNA: TGCAGCGTTATACAGCGGGGAACCTACGAGCAGTACTTC. Protein sequence: CSVIQRGTYEQYF.

This clonotype was recorded at least ten times. The chain couples TRBV7-2 to TRBJ2-7; D gene ambiguous. Trimming took 2 bases from V and 0 from J, leaving 11 bases between them. The CDR3 covers 15 residues. Germline lookup yields CDR1 SGHTA and CDR2 FQGNSA. The CDR3 coding sequence is TGTGCCAGCAGCTTAACACCGCGTAACTCCTACGAGCAGTACTTC. Amino acids: CASSLTPRNSYEQYF.

This clonotype has ten or more counts. The chain uses TRBV27 and TRBJ1-1, with D uncertain. Germline values: CDR1 MNHEY, CDR2 SMNVEV (reference sequence). The V and J ends lost 2 bases and 10 bases respectively, with 11 bases between them. The CDR3 length is 12 residues. CDR3: CASSLLGGRAFF. The CDR3 coding sequence is TGTGCCAGCAGTTTACTGGGTGGGCGAGCTTTCTTT.

This clonotype was seen ten or more times. The rearrangement uses TRBV5-1 and TRBJ2-7; maybe TRBD1 (7 bases). V was clipped by 3 bases and J by 0 bases, with 13 bases between them. This CDR3 is 15 amino acids long. CDR1 is SGHRS, CDR2 YFSETQ, per germline. CDR3 in DNA: TGCGCCAGCAGCTGGCGCGGGACAGCCTCCTACGAGCAGTACTTC. It yields the protein CASSWRGTASYEQYF.

This clonotype was counted ten times or more. V usage is TRBV14 and J usage is TRBJ1-2; tentative D call: TRBD1 (5 bases). V gave up 3 bases and J gave up 4 bases, with 9 bases separating them. The CDR3 covers 13 residues. Germline V gene data show CDR1 as SGHDN and CDR2 as FVKESK. CDR3 amino acids: CASSQGRIYGYTF. The DNA of the CDR3 is TGTGCCAGCAGCCAGGGACGGATCTATGGCTACACCTTC.

This clonotype showed up many times. V gene TRBV27 combines with J gene TRBJ1-5; possibly TRBD1 for D (6 bases). Germline V gene data show CDR1 as MNHEY and CDR2 as SMNVEV (reference sequence). The V and J ends lost 8 bases and 5 bases respectively, with 22 bases between them. The CDR3 is made up of 16 amino acids. The CDR3 reads CASRLGEGESHQPQHF. The CDR3, as DNA: TGTGCCAGCCGCCTCGGGGAGGGGGAAAGTCATCAGCCCCAGCATTTT.

This clonotype was recorded at least ten times. The chain has TRBV10-3 and TRBJ2-7; the D gene is possibly TRBD2 (5 bases). Trimming took 0 bases from V and 0 from J, leaving 9 bases between them. Germline CDR1 reads ENHRY; CDR2 reads SYGVKD. The CDR3 has 15 residues. The CDR3 is CAISESGVSSYEQYF. CDR3 coding DNA: TGTGCCATCAGTGAGTCCGGGGTCTCCTCCTACGAGCAGTACTTC.

This clonotype was seen many times. V usage is TRBV5-1 and J usage is TRBJ2-7; TRBD2 is a possible D gene (6 bases). Per germline, CDR1 SGHRS and CDR2 YFSETQ. The CDR3 loop spans 17 amino acids. V was trimmed by 4 bases and J by 3 bases, leaving 23 bases between them. CDR3 sequence (DNA): TGCGCCAGCAGCCCACTGGAGGGGTTTAACCCTTTCTACGAGCAGTACTTC. Amino acids: CASSPLEGFNPFYEQYF.

This clonotype was picked up many times. The CDR3 DNA reads TGTGCCAGCTGGGACGGGATGAACACTGAAGCTTTCTTT. It specifies CASWDGMNTEAFF. V is TRBV2 and J is TRBJ1-1, with D possibly TRBD1 on 5 matching bases. The germline V and J ends were trimmed by 8 bases and 0 bases, with 10 bases remaining between them. The germline gives CDR1 SNHLY, CDR2 FYNNEI. The CDR3 contains 13 residues. The full variable domain, with the rest looked up from reference TRBV2 and TRBJ1-1, is EPEVTQTPSHQVTQMGQEVILRCVPISNHLYFYWYRQILGQKVEFLVSFYNNEISEKSEIFDDQFSVERPDGSNFTLKIRSTKLEDSAMYFCASWDGMNTEAFFGQGTRLTVV.

This clonotype was counted many times. The V call is TRBV5-6, the J call TRBJ2-1; the D gene is possibly TRBD2 (5 bases). The CDR3 runs to 14 residues. The V end was cut by 3 bases, the J end by 4 bases, with 11 bases between. Germline lookup yields CDR1 SGHDT and CDR2 YYEEEE. The CDR3 DNA follows: TGTGCCAGCAGCTCGGCGGGCTCTTACAATGAGCAGTTCTTC. Amino acids: CASSSAGSYNEQFF.

This clonotype was counted ten times or more. The chain uses TRBV7-6 and TRBJ2-2; a possible D gene is TRBD2 (5 bases). The CDR3 runs 17 residues. Germline CDR1 reads SGHVS; CDR2 reads FNYEAQ. V was trimmed by 2 bases and J by 2 bases, leaving 15 bases between them. The CDR3 loop is CASSLIKGLLNTGELFF. CDR3 sequence (DNA): TGTGCCAGCAGCTTAATCAAAGGACTGCTTAACACCGGGGAGCTGTTTTTT.

This clonotype was observed many times. This chain connects TRBV20-1 to TRBJ2-2; no reliable D call. Per the germline V gene, CDR1 is DFQATT and CDR2 is SNEGSKA (reference sequence). The CDR3 covers 13 residues. V was cut by 4 bases and J by 2 bases, with 8 bases left in between. The CDR3 nucleotides read TGCAGTGCTAAAGTCCCTAACACCGGGGAGCTGTTTTTT. It yields the protein CSAKVPNTGELFF.

This clonotype was recorded at least ten times. This chain links TRBV11-1 with TRBJ2-3, with D perhaps TRBD2 (6 bases). This CDR3 has 19 residues. The germline V and J ends were trimmed by 2 bases and 2 bases, with 23 bases remaining between them. Germline V gene data show CDR1 as SGHAT and CDR2 as FQDESV (reference sequence). Here the CDR3 reads CASSLSAGGLSGTTDTQYF. DNA of the CDR3: TGTGCCAGCAGCTTATCCGCCGGGGGTCTCTCTGGCACCACAGATACGCAGTATTTT. Looking up the rest from reference TRBV11-1 and TRBJ2-3 gives the full variable domain: EAEVAQSPRYKITEKSQAVAFWCDPISGHATLYWYRQILGQGPELLVQFQDESVVDDSQLPKDRFSAERLKGVDSTLKIQPAELGDSAMYLCASSLSAGGLSGTTDTQYFGPGTRLTVL.

Many counts were recorded for this clonotype. The gene calls are TRBV30 and TRBJ2-7, with 10 bases fitting TRBD1. CDR3 length: 13 residues. Germline CDR1 and CDR2: GTSNPN and SVGIG (reference sequence). V was clipped by 5 bases and J by 5 bases; unmatched bases: 6. The CDR3 region has the DNA TGTGCCTGGGCCGGGACAGGGGCGGACGAGCAGTACTTC. Its protein product is CAWAGTGADEQYF.

Many counts were recorded for this clonotype. The rearrangement links TRBV7-2 to TRBJ2-3; D remains ambiguous. V dropped 0 bases and J dropped 6 bases, with 13 bases sitting between them. CDR1 SGHTA and CDR2 FQGNSA come from the germline V gene. This CDR3 region has 15 residues. The chain's CDR3 is CASSLAGRKLDTQYF. The CDR3 nucleotides read TGTGCCAGCAGCTTAGCCGGGCGAAAATTGGATACGCAGTATTTT. The whole variable domain, filled in from reference TRBV7-2 and TRBJ2-3, reads GAGVSQSPSNKVTEKGKDVELRCDPISGHTALYWYRQSLGQGLEFLIYFQGNSAPDKSGLPSDRFSAERTGGSVSTLTIQRTQQEDSAVYLCASSLAGRKLDTQYFGPGTRLTVL.

This clonotype was seen at least ten times. This rearrangement joins TRBV12-3 or TRBV12-4 to TRBJ2-2; D could derive from TRBD1 or TRBD2 (5 bases each). Between the trimmed V and J ends, which lost 3 bases and 3 bases, there was a span of 8 bases. The CDR3 consists of 14 residues. CDR3 DNA sequence: TGTGCCAGCAGTTTCGAGGGGTACACCGGGGAGCTGTTTTTT. Amino acids: CASSFEGYTGELFF.

The table lists this clonotype with many counts. V is TRBV5-1 and J is TRBJ1-6, with D possibly matching TRBD1 (5 bases). Germline CDR1 SGHRS, CDR2 YFSETQ. The CDR3 sequence is 16 residues long. V lost 4 bases to trimming and J lost 10 bases, with 21 bases between them. The CDR3: CASSPKSGGTPSPLHF. The CDR3 DNA reads as TGCGCCAGCAGCCCAAAAAGTGGCGGGACCCCATCACCCCTCCACTTT.

This clonotype occurred many times. The chain is built from TRBV27 and TRBJ1-1; D unclear. CDR1 and CDR2 from the germline V gene are MNHEY and SMNVEV (reference sequence). V dropped 2 bases and J dropped 2 bases, with 9 bases sitting between them. This CDR3 has 14 amino acids. CDR3 amino acids: CASSLVSGNTEAFF. As DNA, the CDR3 is TGTGCCAGCAGTTTAGTTTCAGGTAACACTGAAGCTTTCTTT.

Many counts were recorded for this clonotype. The chain has TRBV4-2 and TRBJ2-7; the match to TRBD2 covers 9 bases. After removal of 1 base from V and 1 base from J, the junction contained 5 bases not matched to a gene. Germline CDR1 reads LGHNA; CDR2 reads YNFKEQ. The CDR3 contains 16 residues. The CDR3 nucleotides read TGTGCCAGCAGCCAAGGGGATAGCGGGAGTTCCTACGAGCAGTACTTC. As protein: CASSQGDSGSSYEQYF.